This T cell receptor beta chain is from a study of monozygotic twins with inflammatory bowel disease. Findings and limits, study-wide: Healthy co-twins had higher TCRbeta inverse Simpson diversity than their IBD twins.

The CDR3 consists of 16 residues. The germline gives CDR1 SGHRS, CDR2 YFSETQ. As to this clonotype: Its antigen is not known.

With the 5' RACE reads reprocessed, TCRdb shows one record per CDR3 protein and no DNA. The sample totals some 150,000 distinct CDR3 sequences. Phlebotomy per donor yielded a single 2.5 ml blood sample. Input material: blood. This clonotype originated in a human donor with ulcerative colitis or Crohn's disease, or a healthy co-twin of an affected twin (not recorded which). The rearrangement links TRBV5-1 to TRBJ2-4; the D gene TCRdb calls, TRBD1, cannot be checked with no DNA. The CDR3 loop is CATKTRDKRRKNIQYF. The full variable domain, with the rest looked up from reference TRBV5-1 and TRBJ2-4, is KAGVTQTPRYLIKTRGQQVTLSCSPISGHRSVSWYQQTPGQGLQFLFEYFSETQRNKGNFPGRFSGRQFSNSRSEMNVSTLELGDSALYLCATKTRDKRRKNIQYFGAGTRLSVL.